Reported below is one TCR beta chain. Seattle's enrolled individuals joined amid active infection and were then monitored longitudinally. The CDR3 is made up of 17 amino acids. Germline values: CDR1 SGHTA, CDR2 FQGTGA. J lost 0 bases, V lost 5 bases, and 7 bases had no gene match. The entry originates in a study of blood T cell repertoires in COVID-19. At the level of the study: The United States, Italy and Spain were the sources of the acute and convalescent COVID-19 samples. T cells, B-cell-depleted T cells, or PBMCs provided the cDNA or gDNA that served as material.

In the original workflow: Cell counts per sample came from amplifying reference gene primers. Sequenced by immunoSEQ multiplex PCR; TCRdb stores in-frame clones only, minus some. The V and J calls and clone size are taken from that table; D and trimming were inferred from the DNA. The table shows 120,000 to 150,000 clones, with 80% to 90% occurring only once. Sequenced sample: peripheral blood. This chain joins TRBV7-3 and TRBJ2-1; 10 bases map to TRBD2. The sequence was collected from a man younger than 30 with COVID-19, enrolled during active disease. In nucleotides, the CDR3 is TGTGCCAGCAGCCAAGGTAGCGGGAGGAGCTCCTACAATGAGCAGTTCTTC. Translation: CASSQGSGRSSYNEQFF.